One and the same sample provided the 20 T cell receptor beta chains below, sequenced in a study of T-cell reconstitution after alpha-beta-depleted transplantation in children. Construction of the TCRbeta library involved unique molecular identifiers. TCRdb used MiXCR to reprocess the PCR reads, holding one entry per CDR3 protein. The repertoire consists of about 640,000 distinct CDR3 sequences, with 16% occurring once and the leading ten covering under 1.2%. This specimen consisted of PBMCs from the stem cell graft donor, obtained from the stem cell graft. These receptors all stem from a human donor who donated a stem cell graft to a child with acute myeloid leukemia.

The chain uses TRBV11-3 and TRBJ2-2; either TRBD1 or TRBD2 may supply D (5 bases each). Germline V CDR1 and CDR2: SGHNT, YENEEA. This CDR3 region has 15 residues. Trimming pared 5 bases from V and 3 bases from J, leaving 13 bases between. The CDR3: CASSPPGRDTGELFF. The CDR3 DNA is TGTGCCAGCAGCCCTCCGGGACGTGACACCGGGGAGCTGTTTTTT.

This clonotype was observed a handful of times. The gene calls are TRBV20-1 and TRBJ2-7, with D perhaps TRBD2 (6 bases). CDR3 length equals 14 residues. In germline, CDR1 is DFQATT, CDR2 SNEGSKA (reference sequence). V shed 6 bases and J shed 0 bases, with 15 bases lying between them. In DNA, the CDR3 is TGCAGTGCCGTGGGACTGATGAGCTCCTACGAGCAGTACGTC. Encoded protein: CSAVGLMSSYEQYV.

At least ten counts were recorded for this clonotype. The CDR3 nucleotides are TGCAGTGCCGTCGCGCGACAGGGTGCTCGAGGACTGTTTTTT. It translates to CSAVARQGARGLFF. The genes are TRBV20-1 and TRBJ1-4, with 7 bases identical to TRBD1. This CDR3 has 14 residues. Trimming removed 6 bases from V and 13 bases from J; junction bases left unmatched: 17. CDR1 DFQATT and CDR2 SNEGSKA come from the germline V gene (reference sequence).

The chain is built from TRBV10-3 and TRBJ2-1, with 8 bases lining up with TRBD1. The CDR3 totals 15 residues. The germline gives CDR1 ENHRY, CDR2 SYGVKD. V was clipped by 5 bases and J by 7 bases; unmatched bases: 10. CDR3 in amino acids: CAISLRGQEGNEQFF. The CDR3 DNA reads as TGTGCCATCAGTCTCAGGGGGCAAGAAGGAAATGAGCAGTTCTTC.

The rearrangement uses TRBV7-9 and TRBJ2-5; D is tentatively TRBD1 or TRBD2 (5 bases each). Trimming removed 1 base from V and 4 bases from J, with 19 bases in between. The CDR3 is 17 amino acids. Germline CDR1 SEHNR, CDR2 FQNEAQ (reference sequence). CDR3 protein: CASSLGRTRDRAETQYF. CDR3 DNA: TGTGCCAGCAGCTTAGGCCGGACCCGGGACCGAGCAGAGACCCAGTACTTC.

J is TRBJ2-3 and V is TRBV15; D not certain. The CDR3 runs 14 residues. From germline, CDR1 is LNHNV and CDR2 YYDKDF (reference sequence). V gave up 2 bases and J gave up 6 bases, with 12 bases separating them. The CDR3, as DNA: TGTGCCACCAGCAGAAGTATCCGAAGCGATACGCAGTATTTT. Translation gives CATSRSIRSDTQYF.

In this sample, this clonotype turned up a few times. The chain has TRBV11-1 and TRBJ2-1; the match to TRBD2 covers 11 bases. The CDR3 is made up of 18 amino acids. Per the germline V gene, CDR1 is SGHAT and CDR2 is FQDESV (reference sequence). V trimming: 4 bases; J trimming: 1 base; junction bases outside the gene matches: 9. The CDR3 region has the DNA TGTGCCAGCAGCTCGAGTCCCACTAGCGGGGGTTCCTACAATGAGCAGTTCTTC. Translated, it gives CASSSSPTSGGSYNEQFF.

This clonotype was seen only a few times. J is TRBJ2-7 and V is TRBV12-3 or TRBV12-4; maybe TRBD1 (5 bases). V dropped 3 bases and J dropped 2 bases, with 8 bases sitting between them. This CDR3 has 13 residues. CDR3 in amino acids: CASSFHRTYEQYF. In DNA form, the CDR3 reads TGTGCCAGCAGTTTTCACAGGACCTACGAGCAGTACTTC.

The V call is TRBV20-1, the J call TRBJ1-1; the D gene is possibly TRBD1 (5 bases). CDR3 size: 14 residues. V was trimmed by 3 bases and J by 3 bases, leaving 14 bases between them. CDR1 is DFQATT, CDR2 SNEGSKA, per germline (reference sequence). DNA of the CDR3: TGCAGTGCTAGGCGGGGCGGGGGAGACACTGAAGCTTTCTTT. Translation gives CSARRGGGDTEAFF.

This clonotype showed up many times. The J gene is TRBJ1-1, the V gene TRBV29-1; D is unresolved. Per germline, CDR1 SQVTM and CDR2 ANQGSEA. The CDR3 totals 11 residues. Trimming shortened V by 2 bases and J by 0 bases, and 1 base separated the two germline ends. CDR3 sequence: CSVELNTEAFF. CDR3 coding DNA: TGCAGCGTTGAATTGAACACTGAAGCTTTCTTT.

This sequence joins TRBV7-2 and TRBJ2-2; tentatively, D is TRBD2 (5 bases). V was clipped by 6 bases and J by 6 bases, with 17 bases between them. Germline V gives CDR1 SGHTA, CDR2 FQGNSA. This CDR3 has 15 amino acids. CDR3 sequence: CASSYSALGPGELFF. The CDR3 coding sequence is TGTGCCAGCAGTTATAGCGCCTTGGGCCCCGGGGAGCTGTTTTTT.

This clonotype was found many times. J is TRBJ1-5 and V is TRBV7-2; tentatively, D is TRBD1 (6 bases). CDR1 is SGHTA and CDR2 is FQGNSA in the germline V gene. The V end lost 1 base, the J end lost 7 bases, and 11 bases lay between the germline ends. The CDR3 covers 14 residues. The chain's CDR3 is CASSLGRGGQPQHF. CDR3 in DNA: TGTGCCAGCAGCTTAGGCAGGGGTGGACAGCCCCAGCATTTT.

This CDR3 reads CASSFWGYEQYF. The CDR3 nucleotides are TGTGCCAGCAGCTTTTGGGGGTACGAGCAGTACTTC. J is TRBJ2-7 and V is TRBV7-2; D may be TRBD1 or TRBD2 (5 bases each). The germline V and J ends were trimmed by 3 bases and 4 bases, with 7 bases remaining between them. CDR3 length equals 12 residues. Germline loops: CDR1 SGHTA, CDR2 FQGNSA.

The chain joins TRBV29-1 to TRBJ2-2; no clear D gene. The V gene's germline CDR1 is SQVTM and CDR2 ANQGSEA. Trimming shortened V by 5 bases and J by 1 base, and 8 bases separated the two germline ends. This CDR3 has 13 residues. As DNA, the CDR3 is TGCAGCGTTACTGTGGGGAACACCGGGGAGCTGTTTTTT. It codes for CSVTVGNTGELFF.

The rearrangement uses TRBV20-1 and TRBJ2-1; 15 nucleotides match TRBD2. The V and J ends lost 0 bases and 1 base, in that order; junction bases with no gene match: 16. CDR3 size: 22 residues. CDR1 is DFQATT, CDR2 SNEGSKA, per germline (reference sequence). CDR3 loop: CSARDVRRAGLAGGPSYNEQFF. CDR3 in DNA: TGCAGTGCTAGAGATGTCAGAAGGGCGGGACTAGCGGGGGGACCTTCCTACAATGAGCAGTTCTTC.

This chain links TRBV18 with TRBJ2-6; 7 bases fit TRBD1. V dropped 1 base and J dropped 0; count of bases not matched to a gene: 6. The CDR3 length is 18 residues. Germline values: CDR1 KGHSH, CDR2 LQKENI. The CDR3 sequence: CASSPQGQTSSGANVLTF. Written as DNA, the CDR3 is TGTGCCAGCTCACCACAGGGACAGACAAGCTCTGGGGCCAACGTCCTGACTTTC.

The V gene is TRBV9, the J gene TRBJ2-1; perhaps TRBD1 as D (5 bases). V lost 4 bases to trimming and J lost 5 bases, with 16 bases between them. The CDR3 is 15 residues long. Germline V CDR1 and CDR2: SGDLS, YYNGEE. The CDR3 DNA reads as TGTGCCAGCAGCCCCCGGAGCAGGGTCGACAATGAGCAGTTCTTC. Translation gives CASSPRSRVDNEQFF.

This clonotype was recorded at least ten times. This chain uses TRBV29-1 with TRBJ1-1, with 7 bases matching TRBD1. The trim removed 6 bases at V and 0 bases at J, leaving 4 bases unmatched. The V gene's germline CDR1 is SQVTM and CDR2 ANQGSEA. This CDR3 spans 13 amino acids. This CDR3 reads CSVTGTMNTEAFF. In DNA form, the CDR3 reads TGCAGCGTGACAGGGACAATGAACACTGAAGCTTTCTTT. Variable domain in full (rest from reference TRBV29-1 and TRBJ1-1): SAVISQKPSRDICQRGTSLTIQCQVDSQVTMMFWYRQQPGQSLTLIATANQGSEATYESGFVIDKFPISRPNLTFSTLTVSNMSPEDSSIYLCSVTGTMNTEAFFGQGTRLTVV.

This clonotype has a handful of counts. V gene TRBV7-9 combines with J gene TRBJ2-1; D unclear. Trimming took 5 bases from V and 7 from J, leaving 9 bases between them. Germline V gives CDR1 SEHNR, CDR2 FQNEAQ (reference sequence). This CDR3 comprises 12 residues. The CDR3 is CASSAKTNEQFF. CDR3 nucleotide sequence: TGTGCCAGCAGCGCTAAAACGAATGAGCAGTTCTTC.

The table lists this clonotype with a count of one. The CDR3, as DNA: TGTGCCAGCAGCTTAGCTCGGACCAGGAACACTGAAGCTTTCTTT. This sequence encodes CASSLARTRNTEAFF. This rearrangement joins TRBV7-9 to TRBJ1-1; unclear D gene. With 0 bases removed from V and 1 base from J, the gap between germline ends came to 9 bases. The CDR3 runs to 15 residues. CDR1 and CDR2 (germline): SEHNR, FQNEAQ (reference sequence).